This TCR beta chain was profiled in a study of CD8 T cells in ankylosing spondylitis. Findings and caveats of the study: Disease-linked clones were reportedly significantly enriched in matched ankylosing spondylitis synovial fluid. What appeared characteristic of ankylosing spondylitis blood was a TCR beta motif of several highly homologous variants. Those disease-linked clones were CD8+; they were also relatively rare in peripheral blood.

Germline V gene lookup returns CDR1 SQVTM and CDR2 ANQGSEA. The CDR3 sequence is 13 residues long. Germline trimming cut 5 bases from V and 7 bases from J; bases unmatched to any gene: 8. This clonotype occurred many times. The target antigen is unknown. TCRdb passed the 5' RACE reads through MiXCR, listing each CDR3 protein once. The sample lists approximately 550,000 distinct CDR3 sequences; approximately 11% were seen once. Sequencing was carried out using blood, either unsorted or a sorted T cell fraction (not recorded which). This chain uses TRBV29-1 with TRBJ2-1; 7 bases match TRBD2. This clonotype was obtained from a male donor with ankylosing spondylitis. The CDR3 protein is CSVKSGTWNEQFF. For the CDR3, the DNA is TGCAGCGTTAAGAGCGGGACCTGGAATGAGCAGTTCTTC.